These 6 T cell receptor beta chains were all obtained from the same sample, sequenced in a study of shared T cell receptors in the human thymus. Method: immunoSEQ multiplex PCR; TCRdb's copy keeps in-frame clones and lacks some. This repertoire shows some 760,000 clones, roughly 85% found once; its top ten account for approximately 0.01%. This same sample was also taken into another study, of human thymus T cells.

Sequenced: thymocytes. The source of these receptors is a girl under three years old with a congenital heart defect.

This chain's CDR3 is CASSQGSQDYPLAKSNYGYTF. Here the CDR3 DNA reads TGCGCCAGCAGCCAAGGTTCACAGGACTATCCCTTAGCTAAGTCTAACTATGGCTACACCTTC. J is TRBJ1-2 and V is TRBV4-1, with D possibly being TRBD1 (5 bases). Deletions cut 1 base from V and 0 bases from J, with 27 bases between. In germline, CDR1 is MGHRA, CDR2 YSYEKL. The CDR3 is made up of 21 amino acids.

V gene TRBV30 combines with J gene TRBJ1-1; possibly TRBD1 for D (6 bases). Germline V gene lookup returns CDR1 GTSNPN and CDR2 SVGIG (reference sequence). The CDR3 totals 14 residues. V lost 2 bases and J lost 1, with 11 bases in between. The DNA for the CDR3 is TGTGCCTGGAGTCCCCAGGGGTGGAACACTGAAGCTTTCTTT. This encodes CAWSPQGWNTEAFF.

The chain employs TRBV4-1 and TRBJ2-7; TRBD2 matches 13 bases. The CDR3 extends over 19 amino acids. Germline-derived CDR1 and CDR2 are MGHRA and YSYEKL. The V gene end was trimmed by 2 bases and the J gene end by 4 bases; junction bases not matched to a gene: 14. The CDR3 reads CASSQNLTSGGVDLYEQYF. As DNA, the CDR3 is TGCGCCAGCAGCCAAAACCTAACTAGCGGGGGGGTTGATTTATACGAGCAGTACTTC.

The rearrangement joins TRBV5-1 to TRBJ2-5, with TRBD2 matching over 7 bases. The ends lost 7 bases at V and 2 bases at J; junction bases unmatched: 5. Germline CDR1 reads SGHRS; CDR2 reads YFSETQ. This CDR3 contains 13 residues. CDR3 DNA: TGCGCCAGCTGGGGGGGACTACAAGAGACCCAGTACTTC. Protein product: CASWGGLQETQYF.

For the CDR3, the DNA is TGTGCCAGCAGCCCCCCGTCTTCTAACTATGGCTACACCTTC. Translating it yields CASSPPSSNYGYTF. This sequence joins TRBV5-6 and TRBJ1-2; no reliable D call. The V end was cut by 4 bases, the J end by 0 bases, with 10 bases between. The length of the CDR3 is 14 residues. Germline V CDR1 and CDR2: SGHDT, YYEEEE. Complete variable domain (other parts from reference TRBV5-6 and TRBJ1-2): DAGVTQSPTHLIKTRGQQVTLRCSPKSGHDTVSWYQQALGQGPQFIFQYYEEEERQRGNFPDRFSGHQFPNYSSELNVNALLLGDSALYLCASSPPSSNYGYTFGSGTRLTVV.

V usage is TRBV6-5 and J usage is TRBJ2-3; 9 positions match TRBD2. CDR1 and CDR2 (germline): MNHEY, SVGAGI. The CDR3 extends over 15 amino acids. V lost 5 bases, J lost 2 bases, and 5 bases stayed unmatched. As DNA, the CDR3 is TGTGCCAGCAGTCTAGCGGGGTCCACCACAGATACGCAGTATTTT. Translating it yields CASSLAGSTTDTQYF.